The 29 T cell receptor beta chains presented below share a single source sample, sequenced in a study of T cell responses to AZD1222 COVID-19 vaccine. The protocol was immunoSEQ multiplex PCR, while the TCRdb copy is restricted to in-frame clones and leaves out a portion. The sample holds 46,000 or so clones, 90% seen once. The starting material was peripheral blood, obtained 28 days after the second AZD1222 dose. The receptors were sampled from an adult who received the AZD1222 COVID-19 vaccine.

The chain uses TRBV12-5 and TRBJ2-3, with D perhaps matching TRBD1 or TRBD2 (6 bases each). The CDR3 extends over 15 amino acids. Germline CDR1 and CDR2: LGHNT and FRNRAP. The V end lost 7 bases, the J end lost 1 base, and 15 bases lay between the germline ends. The CDR3 nucleotides are TGTGCTAGTGCCCCGGGGGCGCGGGGCACAGATACGCAGTATTTT. It yields the protein CASAPGARGTDTQYF.

This chain uses TRBV5-4 with TRBJ2-5; 8 bases are a match to TRBD1. CDR3 length: 17 residues. Germline CDR1 is SGHNT and CDR2 is YYREEE (reference sequence). V shed 2 bases, J shed 5 bases, and the junction held 14 bases outside the gene matches. CDR3 bases: TGTGCCAGCAGCTTCGGCCGGGGCAGGGGGCGGAGGGAGACCCAGTACTTC. It translates to CASSFGRGRGRRETQYF.

The chain recombines TRBV5-1 with TRBJ2-7, with D uncertain. Per germline, CDR1 SGHRS and CDR2 YFSETQ. Trimming cost V 1 base and J 0 bases, with 2 bases left between them. The CDR3 consists of 12 residues. The CDR3 reads CASSLPSYEQYF. The CDR3 bases are TGCGCCAGCAGCTTGCCCTCCTACGAGCAGTACTTC. Full variable domain (rest looked up from reference TRBV5-1 and TRBJ2-7): KAGVTQTPRYLIKTRGQQVTLSCSPISGHRSVSWYQQTPGQGLQFLFEYFSETQRNKGNFPGRFSGRQFSNSRSEMNVSTLELGDSALYLCASSLPSYEQYFGPGTRLTVT.

This clone was seen a single time. The chain joins TRBV6-5 to TRBJ1-5; no clear D gene. The germline CDR1 and CDR2 sequences are MNHEY and SVGAGI. V gave up 6 bases and J gave up 5 bases, with 5 bases separating them. The length of the CDR3 is 11 residues. CDR3: CASSADQPQHF. CDR3 DNA: TGTGCCAGCAGCGCGGATCAGCCCCAGCATTTT.

The sample holds a few counts of this clone. This chain joins TRBV12-3 or TRBV12-4 and TRBJ2-1; D gene ambiguous. This CDR3 is 13 amino acids long. Trimming shortened V by 6 bases and J by 7 bases, and 13 bases separated the two germline ends. In DNA form, the CDR3 reads TGTGCCAGCAGCTTCCTTCAGAAGAATGAGCAGTTCTTC. This encodes CASSFLQKNEQFF.

Only a few counts were recorded for this clone. The chain is built from TRBV30 and TRBJ1-2, with unresolved D. The CDR3 totals 11 residues. Looked up from germline, CDR1 is GTSNPN and CDR2 is SVGIG (reference sequence). V was shortened by 0 bases and J by 8 bases, with 7 bases between the two germline ends. The CDR3: CAWSVAGGYTF. The CDR3 DNA sequence: TGTGCCTGGAGTGTTGCAGGAGGCTACACCTTC.

This chain links TRBV25-1 with TRBJ1-2; 9 positions match TRBD1. V was pared by 3 bases and J by 10 bases, with 9 bases of the junction left unmatched. Per the germline V gene, CDR1 is MGHDK and CDR2 is SYGVNS. CDR3 length: 14 residues. The CDR3 coding sequence is TGTGCCAGCAGTGAGCCGGGACAGGGCTTGCCCTACACCTTC. Its protein product is CASSEPGQGLPYTF.

The rearrangement uses TRBV15 and TRBJ2-1; 11 bases are shared with TRBD2. This CDR3 region has 19 residues. V dropped 2 bases and J dropped 5; count of bases not matched to a gene: 14. Germline loops: CDR1 LNHNV, CDR2 YYDKDF (reference sequence). The DNA of the CDR3 is TGTGCCACCAGCAGATCTAGCGGGGGGCCACCGCTTGGGCACAATGAGCAGTTCTTC. Translating gives CATSRSSGGPPLGHNEQFF.

The chain employs TRBV20-1 and TRBJ2-3; the match to TRBD2 covers 9 bases. V was clipped by 3 bases and J by 8 bases; unmatched bases: 12. The CDR3 has 15 residues. From germline, CDR1 is DFQATT and CDR2 SNEGSKA (reference sequence). CDR3 nucleotide sequence: TGCAGTGCTAGTACTAGCGGGCGTCGGCTTGGTACGCAGTATTTT. Its translation is CSASTSGRRLGTQYF.

As concerns this clone: The identical CDR3 is also encoded by other nucleotide sequences in the sample. V is TRBV7-2 and J is TRBJ2-3; maybe TRBD2 (7 bases). Germline loops: CDR1 SGHTA, CDR2 FQGNSA. V gave up 4 bases and J gave up 4 bases, with 15 bases separating them. The CDR3 has 15 residues. The CDR3 protein is CASSSSRGGADTQYF. The CDR3 nucleotides read TGTGCCAGCAGCTCCTCTAGGGGGGGAGCAGATACGCAGTATTTT.

This clone occurred a few times. Different DNA sequences within this sample yield the same CDR3. V is TRBV5-4 and J is TRBJ2-3, with 9 bases aligning to TRBD1. There are 14 residues in the CDR3. Trimming at V came to 3 bases and at J to 4 bases, leaving 3 bases not matched to a gene. Germline CDR1 reads SGHNT; CDR2 reads YYREEE (reference sequence). In DNA, the CDR3 is TGTGCCAGCAGCTGGGGACAGGGATCAGATACGCAGTATTTT. Amino acid sequence: CASSWGQGSDTQYF.

V usage is TRBV5-1 and J usage is TRBJ1-6, with 7 bases identical to TRBD1. This CDR3 has 14 residues. V shed 7 bases and J 5 bases; nucleotides not matched to a gene: 6. CDR1 is SGHRS and CDR2 is YFSETQ in the germline V gene. The CDR3 is CASSQGTDNSPLHF. CDR3 DNA sequence: TGCGCCAGCTCCCAAGGGACAGATAATTCACCCCTCCACTTT.

V and J are TRBV12-3 or TRBV12-4 and TRBJ1-2; maybe TRBD1 (5 bases). The V end lost 3 bases, the J end lost 5 bases, and 10 bases lay between the germline ends. The length of the CDR3 is 13 residues. The CDR3 bases are TGTGCCAGCAGTTTCGACAGCTATTATGGCTACACCTTC. Encoded protein: CASSFDSYYGYTF.

This chain links TRBV2 with TRBJ1-1, with TRBD1 as a possible D gene (6 bases). V was cut by 6 bases and J by 1 base, with 12 bases left in between. The length of the CDR3 is 14 residues. Germline V gene sequence: CDR1 SNHLY, CDR2 FYNNEI. The CDR3 DNA follows: TGTGCCAGCAGGATCACAGGGTCGAACACTGAAGCTTTCTTT. It encodes CASRITGSNTEAFF.

The chain joins TRBV30 to TRBJ2-7, with D perhaps matching TRBD1 (5 bases). CDR3 length equals 13 residues. Trimming left V 1 base short and J 3 bases short, with 10 bases between. Germline V gives CDR1 GTSNPN, CDR2 SVGIG (reference sequence). CDR3 region: CAWSEDTYYEQYF. CDR3 coding DNA: TGTGCCTGGAGTGAGGACACCTACTACGAGCAGTACTTC.

The CDR3 region is CASSESRGVGGQPQHF. DNA for the CDR3: TGTGCCAGCAGTGAATCGAGGGGTGTAGGGGGTCAGCCCCAGCATTTT. The V gene is TRBV25-1, the J gene TRBJ1-5; possible D gene TRBD1, 6 bases. Trimming stripped 1 base from V and 6 bases from J, with 16 bases between. Germline values: CDR1 MGHDK, CDR2 SYGVNS. CDR3 size: 16 residues.

The V call is TRBV7-6, the J call TRBJ2-5; D is possibly TRBD1 (5 bases). Germline values: CDR1 SGHVS, CDR2 FNYEAQ. V lost 5 bases and J lost 1, with 14 bases in between. The CDR3 length is 15 residues. CDR3 loop: CASSQQDPFQETQYF. CDR3 bases: TGTGCCAGCAGCCAACAGGACCCCTTCCAAGAGACCCAGTACTTC.

This clone was recorded once. The rearrangement joins TRBV5-6 to TRBJ1-1; D might be TRBD1 (6 bases). V was pared by 5 bases and J by 5 bases, with 19 bases between. The CDR3 has 15 amino acids. From germline, CDR1 is SGHDT and CDR2 YYEEEE. The CDR3, as DNA: TGTGCCAGCAGATCCCGAAACGGGGGCATGACTGAAGCTTTCTTT. Translating gives CASRSRNGGMTEAFF.

This clone came up once. The chain links TRBV7-9 to TRBJ2-5; TRBD1 matches at 8 bases. The trim removed 6 bases at V and 5 bases at J, leaving 8 bases unmatched. There are 14 residues in the CDR3. CDR1 is SEHNR, CDR2 FQNEAQ, per germline (reference sequence). CDR3 nucleotide sequence: TGTGCCAGCAGTTTCGACAGGGGCAGGGAGACCCAGTACTTC. Protein product: CASSFDRGRETQYF.

V is TRBV19 and J is TRBJ1-2; TRBD1 matches 7 bases. Germline V gene data show CDR1 as LNHDA and CDR2 as SQIVND (reference sequence). The CDR3 covers 15 residues. With 5 bases clipped from V and 0 bases from J, the junction kept 6 bases outside the gene matches. CDR3 sequence: CASSGKTGSNYGYTF. The DNA for the CDR3 is TGTGCCAGTAGTGGGAAGACAGGGTCTAACTATGGCTACACCTTC.

The chain recombines TRBV5-1 with TRBJ2-2, with 9 positions matching TRBD2. Per the germline V gene, CDR1 is SGHRS and CDR2 is YFSETQ. The CDR3 is 16 residues long. The ends lost 2 bases at V and 4 bases at J; junction bases unmatched: 6. The CDR3 is CASSLSGGIGTGELFF. Written as DNA, the CDR3 is TGCGCCAGCAGCTTAAGCGGGGGGATTGGCACCGGGGAGCTGTTTTTT. The full variable domain, in which reference TRBV5-1 and TRBJ2-2 provide the parts outside the CDR3, is KAGVTQTPRYLIKTRGQQVTLSCSPISGHRSVSWYQQTPGQGLQFLFEYFSETQRNKGNFPGRFSGRQFSNSRSEMNVSTLELGDSALYLCASSLSGGIGTGELFFGEGSRLTVL.

The rearrangement joins TRBV12-5 to TRBJ1-2, with 9 positions matching TRBD1. Per the germline V gene, CDR1 is LGHNT and CDR2 is FRNRAP. Trimming cost V 1 base and J 5 bases; bases outside gene matches: 2. The CDR3 is made up of 14 amino acids. The CDR3 bases are TGTGCTAGTGGTTTGGCCGGGACAGGGTATGGCTACACCTTC. It specifies CASGLAGTGYGYTF.

The V and J genes are TRBV7-9 and TRBJ2-5, with D possibly TRBD2 on 6 matching bases. Germline V gene data show CDR1 as SEHNR and CDR2 as FQNEAQ (reference sequence). This CDR3 has 15 amino acids. Trimming removed 2 bases at V and 3 bases at J, with 13 bases between. The chain's CDR3 is CASSLRVGGEETQYF. CDR3 in DNA: TGTGCCAGCAGCTTAAGAGTAGGCGGGGAAGAGACCCAGTACTTC.

This chain connects TRBV2 to TRBJ1-3; D may be TRBD1 (5 bases). CDR1 is SNHLY and CDR2 is FYNNEI in the germline V gene. The CDR3 consists of 15 residues. V shed 6 bases and J shed 3 bases, with 15 bases lying between them. CDR3 residues: CASSRGDGGGNTIYF. In DNA, the CDR3 is TGTGCCAGCAGCCGGGGCGATGGAGGTGGAAACACCATATATTTT.

This clone was seen once. This chain connects TRBV12-3 or TRBV12-4 to TRBJ2-7; D is possibly TRBD1 (6 bases). Trimming stripped 5 bases from V and 5 bases from J, with 13 bases between. This CDR3 comprises 13 residues. CDR3 region: CASSRSGVNEQYF. CDR3 in DNA: TGTGCCAGCAGTCGGTCAGGGGTGAACGAGCAGTACTTC.

This clone is a singleton in its sample. The V gene is TRBV3-1 (or the pseudogene TRBV3-2), the J gene TRBJ1-2, with 10 bases matching TRBD1. Germline CDR1 LGHDT, CDR2 YNNKEL (reference sequence). This CDR3 has 16 residues. V lost 0 bases, J lost 8 bases, and 9 bases stayed unmatched. Here the CDR3 DNA reads TGTGCCAGCAGCCAAGATCCCGCGACAGGGGGCTTCGGCTACACCTTC. Translating gives CASSQDPATGGFGYTF.

This chain links TRBV3-1 (or the pseudogene TRBV3-2) with TRBJ1-1; weak D call: TRBD1 (6 bases). The CDR3 length is 14 residues. The V gene's germline CDR1 is LGHDT and CDR2 YNNKEL (reference sequence). V lost 4 bases and J 1 base, leaving 10 bases between the germline ends. Here the CDR3 DNA reads TGTGCCAGCAGCCTCAAACAGGGGAACACTGAAGCTTTCTTT. This encodes CASSLKQGNTEAFF.

The chain carries TRBV7-2 and TRBJ1-2, with TRBD1 matching over 9 bases. V lost 5 bases, J lost 4 bases, and 8 bases stayed unmatched. The CDR3 is made up of 15 amino acids. The germline CDR1 and CDR2 sequences are SGHTA and FQGNSA. The CDR3 spells CASSHGTGKIYGYTF. For the CDR3, the DNA is TGTGCCAGCAGCCACGGGACAGGGAAAATCTATGGCTACACCTTC.

The chain has TRBV29-1 and TRBJ2-7, with no clear D. Germline-derived CDR1 and CDR2 are SQVTM and ANQGSEA. Trimming took off 4 bases at V and 6 bases at J, with 13 bases between the two ends. The length of the CDR3 is 12 residues. CDR3 coding DNA: TGCAGCGTTGCGCGAAGGGCTGGCGAGCAGTACTTC. Residues: CSVARRAGEQYF.